Following are 12 T cell receptor beta chains from one sample sequenced in a study of OX40 agonist ivuxolimab in advanced cancers. Assay: immunoSEQ multiplex PCR; the TCRdb copy retains only in-frame clones and omits some. This sample has about 48,000 clones, with roughly 89% found just once. The sample in question was CD4+ or CD8+ T cells sorted from blood, obtained in a trial of the OX40 agonist ivuxolimab. The receptors stem from an adult with an advanced solid tumor such as melanoma, head and neck, liver or kidney cancer.

The J gene is TRBJ1-6, the V gene TRBV2; D might be TRBD1 (5 bases). CDR3 length: 17 amino acids. Germline V CDR1 and CDR2: SNHLY, FYNNEI. Trimming removed 7 bases at V and 7 bases at J, with 23 bases between. The chain's CDR3 is CASTSGPEQIWNSPLHF. The CDR3 coding sequence is TGTGCCAGCACCTCAGGGCCAGAACAGATCTGGAATTCACCCCTCCACTTT.

The V gene is TRBV29-1, the J gene TRBJ2-1, with 15 bases identical to TRBD2. V was pared by 2 bases and J by 6 bases, with 14 bases of the junction left unmatched. Looked up from germline, CDR1 is SQVTM and CDR2 is ANQGSEA. This CDR3 is 19 amino acids long. In DNA form, the CDR3 reads TGCAGCGTTGAACTACGTACCGCGGGACTAGCGGGAGGAATCAATGAGCAGTTCTTC. Its protein product is CSVELRTAGLAGGINEQFF.

This clone occurred once. The genes are TRBV6-6 and TRBJ2-5, with 8 positions matching TRBD2. The J call may be mistaken, given a closer DNA end match to TRBJ2-7. The CDR3 has 14 amino acids. Germline CDR1 is MNHNY and CDR2 is SVGAGI (reference sequence). CDR3 sequence reads: CASSLSAGGYEQYF. CDR3 nucleotides: TGTGCCAGCAGCCTTTCTGCGGGAGGCTACGAGCAGTACTTC.

The rearrangement links TRBV5-4 to TRBJ2-3; TRBD2 matches at 13 bases. CDR1 SGHNT and CDR2 YYREEE come from the germline V gene (reference sequence). J was trimmed by 5 bases and V by 4 bases; bases with no gene match: 13. This CDR3 has 18 amino acids. The CDR3 nucleotides read TGTGCCAGCAGCGGGGGACTAGCGGGGACCGAGTGGAGAGATACGCAGTATTTT. Translation: CASSGGLAGTEWRDTQYF.

The chain couples TRBV27 to TRBJ2-7, with D unclear. V lost 2 bases to trimming and J lost 3 bases, with 5 bases between them. The germline gives CDR1 MNHEY, CDR2 SMNVEV (reference sequence). The CDR3 loop spans 12 amino acids. The CDR3 region is CASSLDGYEQYF. The CDR3 DNA follows: TGTGCCAGCAGTTTAGACGGCTACGAGCAGTACTTC.

The CDR3 sequence is CASASNTEAFF. The CDR3 nucleotides read TGTGCCAGTGCATCGAACACTGAAGCTTTCTTT. V usage is TRBV2 and J usage is TRBJ1-1; D is unresolved. The CDR3 length is 11 residues. Germline lookup yields CDR1 SNHLY and CDR2 FYNNEI. The ends were cut back, 9 bases at V and 1 base at J, with 6 bases in the middle.

The chain uses TRBV4-2 and TRBJ2-3; 16 bases line up with TRBD2. Germline V gene sequence: CDR1 LGHNA, CDR2 YNFKEQ. V lost 0 bases and J lost 3; bases outside the gene matches: 12. The CDR3 extends over 21 amino acids. The CDR3, as DNA: TGTGCCAGCAGCCAAGATGAGGGACTAGCGGGGGGGCCGGGGAGGACAGATACGCAGTATTTT. This gives the protein CASSQDEGLAGGPGRTDTQYF.

The J gene is TRBJ1-2, the V gene TRBV5-6, with TRBD1 matching over 9 bases. V dropped 5 bases and J dropped 6; count of bases not matched to a gene: 2. The CDR3 length is 12 residues. The V gene's germline CDR1 is SGHDT and CDR2 YYEEEE. The CDR3 nucleotides read TGTGCCAGCAGGGGACAGGGTGATGGCTACACCTTC. Its translation is CASRGQGDGYTF.

V gene TRBV27 combines with J gene TRBJ1-2; weak D call: TRBD1 (5 bases). The CDR3 length is 13 residues. Germline loops: CDR1 MNHEY, CDR2 SMNVEV (reference sequence). Deletions cut 8 bases from V and 3 bases from J, with 13 bases between. The CDR3 sequence is CASGPGTHYGYTF. Written as DNA, the CDR3 is TGTGCCAGCGGTCCCGGGACTCACTATGGCTACACCTTC.

The chain links TRBV27 to TRBJ2-7; D unresolved. V lost 7 bases to trimming and J lost 7 bases, with 17 bases between them. The CDR3 extends over 13 amino acids. Germline CDR1 is MNHEY and CDR2 is SMNVEV (reference sequence). CDR3 region: CASIGGTSREQYF. Written as DNA, the CDR3 is TGTGCCAGCATAGGTGGCACTTCACGGGAGCAGTACTTC.

The rearrangement uses TRBV4-1 and TRBJ2-2; no reliable D call. Germline values: CDR1 MGHRA, CDR2 YSYEKL. Trimming took off 4 bases at V and 5 bases at J, with 8 bases between the two ends. The CDR3 contains 13 residues. This CDR3 reads CASSLPGTGELFF. The DNA of the CDR3 is TGCGCCAGCAGCCTCCCCGGTACCGGGGAGCTGTTTTTT.

This rearrangement joins TRBV30 to TRBJ2-2, with 8 bases that match TRBD1. Germline V lookup: CDR1 GTSNPN, CDR2 SVGIG (reference sequence). There are 18 residues in the CDR3. Trimming removed 4 bases from V and 1 base from J; junction bases left unmatched: 14. CDR3 region: CAWKPPGRGHGNTGELFF. CDR3 sequence (DNA): TGTGCCTGGAAGCCCCCCGGCAGGGGGCATGGGAACACCGGGGAGCTGTTTTTT.